One sample yielded the 23 T cell receptor beta chains listed below, sequenced in a study of cytomegalovirus exposure and HLA in healthy donors. The PCR ran on 60 Vbeta and 13 Jbeta primers. Libraries were prepared by immunoSEQ multiplex PCR; TCRdb keeps only in-frame clonotypes and omits some of them. The sample carries some 100,000 clones, approximately 74% recorded once. Specimen: PBMCs. These receptors originate from a woman aged 45-60 years in good health and CMV-seropositive.

This clone was detected only a few times. This sequence joins TRBV27 and TRBJ2-7; tentatively, D is TRBD2 (6 bases). The V and J ends lost 5 bases and 0 bases respectively, with 8 bases between them. Germline CDR1 MNHEY, CDR2 SMNVEV (reference sequence). This CDR3 spans 13 amino acids. CDR3 coding DNA: TGTGCCAGCAGTCTAGCGACCTCCTACGAGCAGTACTTC. Amino acids: CASSLATSYEQYF.

This clone turned up a few times. CDR3 in DNA: TGTGCCAGCAGCTTAGCAGCGGGAGGATCCTACAATGAGCAGTTCTTC. As protein: CASSLAAGGSYNEQFF. V gene TRBV7-2 combines with J gene TRBJ2-1; 9 nucleotides agree with TRBD2. This CDR3 contains 16 residues. Germline V gene data show CDR1 as SGHTA and CDR2 as FQGNSA. Germline trimming cut 0 bases from V and 1 base from J; bases unmatched to any gene: 1.

The sample holds one count of this clone. This chain uses TRBV7-2 with TRBJ2-7; 9 bases are a match to TRBD1. Germline CDR1 and CDR2: SGHTA and FQGNSA. V trimming: 1 base; J trimming: 3 bases; junction bases outside the gene matches: 7. The CDR3 runs to 16 residues. This chain's CDR3 is CASSLVGQGRLYEQYF. CDR3 nucleotide sequence: TGTGCCAGCAGCTTAGTGGGACAGGGACGACTCTACGAGCAGTACTTC.

The rearrangement uses TRBV7-9 and TRBJ1-5, with D possibly being TRBD1 (5 bases). Germline V lookup: CDR1 SEHNR, CDR2 FQNEAQ (reference sequence). Trimming stripped 2 bases from V and 3 bases from J, with 17 bases between. The CDR3 contains 17 residues. CDR3 sequence: CASSLSGPIGSNQPQHF. The CDR3, as DNA: TGTGCCAGCAGCTTATCAGGGCCCATCGGGTCCAATCAGCCCCAGCATTTT.

This rearrangement joins TRBV30 to TRBJ1-2, with TRBD1 identical over 7 bases. Trimming took 3 bases from V and 6 from J; bases not matched to a gene: 10. The CDR3 is 14 residues long. CDR1 and CDR2 (germline): GTSNPN, SVGIG (reference sequence). The CDR3 DNA is TGTGCCTGGAGGACAGGGAGTTCCTGGGATGGCTACACCTTC. This encodes CAWRTGSSWDGYTF.

The V gene is TRBV6-1, the J gene TRBJ1-1, with D possibly being TRBD1 (6 bases). Trimming took 3 bases from V and 4 from J, leaving 15 bases between them. Germline V CDR1 and CDR2: MNHNS, SASEGT. This CDR3 spans 15 amino acids. The CDR3 region is CASSDRGRGPTEAFF. The CDR3 coding sequence is TGTGCCAGCAGTGACAGGGGCCGGGGTCCCACTGAAGCTTTCTTT.

The gene calls are TRBV7-2 and TRBJ2-2; a possible D gene is TRBD2 (6 bases). V was trimmed by 2 bases and J by 7 bases, leaving 14 bases between them. The germline V gene has CDR1 SGHTA and CDR2 FQGNSA. The CDR3 spans 15 residues. The CDR3 nucleotides read TGTGCCAGCAGCTTAACGGGAGTAGTCCACGGGGAGCTGTTTTTT. This translates into CASSLTGVVHGELFF.

The chain links TRBV6-1 to TRBJ1-4, with 7 positions matching TRBD1. Germline V gene sequence: CDR1 MNHNS, CDR2 SASEGT. CDR3 size: 15 residues. Unmatched junction bases numbered 10, after V lost 6 bases and J lost 6 bases. The CDR3 loop is CASSADRVDYEKLFF. DNA for the CDR3: TGTGCCAGCAGCGCAGACAGGGTAGATTATGAAAAACTGTTTTTT.

The chain's CDR3 is CASSLKSETEAFF. The CDR3 DNA reads TGTGCCAGCAGTTTAAAATCTGAGACTGAAGCTTTCTTT. The V and J genes are TRBV27 and TRBJ1-1; D gene ambiguous. The V gene lost 2 bases and the J gene lost 5 bases, with 9 bases spanning the gap. Germline V gene sequence: CDR1 MNHEY, CDR2 SMNVEV (reference sequence). This CDR3 has 13 amino acids.

The chain recombines TRBV29-1 with TRBJ2-7; the D gene is possibly TRBD1 (6 bases). Trimming stripped 2 bases from V and 4 bases from J, with 12 bases between. This CDR3 contains 13 residues. Germline lookup yields CDR1 SQVTM and CDR2 ANQGSEA. The DNA of the CDR3 is TGCAGCGTTGAACTCGGCAGGGGATACGAGCAGTACTTC. Its translation is CSVELGRGYEQYF.

This chain uses TRBV6-1 with TRBJ1-2, with 8 bases aligning to TRBD1. The CDR3 contains 15 residues. The J segment lost 7 bases and the V segment lost 2 bases, leaving 9 bases of the junction unmatched. Germline-derived CDR1 and CDR2 are MNHNS and SASEGT. CDR3: CASSEPGQAASGYTF. The CDR3 nucleotides are TGTGCCAGCAGTGAACCGGGACAGGCCGCTTCTGGCTACACCTTC.

This clone was found a few times. V is TRBV10-3 and J is TRBJ2-5, with 9 positions matching TRBD1. Germline V CDR1 and CDR2: ENHRY, SYGVKD. J gave up 0 bases and V 8 bases, and 10 bases lay outside the gene matches. This CDR3 has 16 residues. In DNA form, the CDR3 reads TGTGCCATCGGGGTATGGGGACAGGGCAACCAAGAGACCCAGTACTTC. Protein product: CAIGVWGQGNQETQYF.

J is TRBJ2-3 and V is TRBV5-1; 8 bases are shared with TRBD2. Germline-derived CDR1 and CDR2 are SGHRS and YFSETQ. The V segment lost 0 bases and the J segment 6 bases; nucleotides outside the gene matches: 3. There are 14 residues in the CDR3. In DNA, the CDR3 is TGCGCCAGCAGCTTGGCGGGGGGGCGGGATACGCAGTATTTT. Translation: CASSLAGGRDTQYF.

The rearrangement links TRBV7-2 to TRBJ1-1; no reliable D call. This CDR3 contains 14 residues. V lost 5 bases, J lost 1 base, and 11 bases lay in between. CDR1 SGHTA and CDR2 FQGNSA come from the germline V gene. CDR3 nucleotides: TGTGCCAGCAGCGGAGGACGGGCGAACACTGAAGCTTTCTTT. As protein: CASSGGRANTEAFF.

J is TRBJ1-2 and V is TRBV7-8; maybe TRBD1 (5 bases). V was clipped by 5 bases and J by 4 bases, with 8 bases between them. The CDR3 is made up of 12 amino acids. Germline assignment: CDR1 SGHVS and CDR2 FQNEAQ. The CDR3 protein is CASSAGPYGYTF. DNA of the CDR3: TGTGCCAGCAGCGCGGGACCCTATGGCTACACCTTC.

The chain employs TRBV7-8 and TRBJ1-5; D might be TRBD1 (5 bases). V dropped 2 bases and J dropped 4 bases, with 9 bases sitting between them. This CDR3 spans 14 amino acids. The germline V gene has CDR1 SGHVS and CDR2 FQNEAQ. CDR3 DNA sequence: TGTGCCAGCAGCTTATCCGGGGGTAATCAGCCCCAGCATTTT. Translation: CASSLSGGNQPQHF.

J is TRBJ1-2 and V is TRBV7-6; 8 positions match TRBD1. Germline values: CDR1 SGHVS, CDR2 FNYEAQ. V dropped 4 bases and J dropped 8; count of bases not matched to a gene: 9. The CDR3 spans 14 residues. CDR3 DNA: TGTGCCAGCAGCTCGGTAGGGACAGGCGGAGGCTACACCTTC. It specifies CASSSVGTGGGYTF.

J is TRBJ1-3 and V is TRBV7-2; D gene unclear. CDR3 length: 13 amino acids. V was cut by 5 bases and J by 0 bases, with 5 bases left in between. Germline CDR1 SGHTA, CDR2 FQGNSA. Here the CDR3 DNA reads TGTGCCAGCAGCGCTAGCTCTGGAAACACCATATATTTT. It encodes CASSASSGNTIYF.

This clone was observed a handful of times. The genes are TRBV7-9 and TRBJ2-7; 9 nucleotides align to TRBD1. Germline-derived CDR1 and CDR2 are SEHNR and FQNEAQ (reference sequence). V was clipped by 8 bases and J by 5 bases; unmatched bases: 16. The CDR3 has 16 residues. CDR3 nucleotide sequence: TGTGCCAGCGCGAGACAGGGGGAGTTCAGGACCCACGAGCAGTACTTC. Amino acid sequence: CASARQGEFRTHEQYF.

The chain carries TRBV5-4 and TRBJ2-2; tentatively, D is TRBD1 (6 bases). V was cut by 4 bases and J by 3 bases, with 13 bases left in between. The germline gives CDR1 SGHNT, CDR2 YYREEE (reference sequence). There are 15 residues in the CDR3. The CDR3 DNA reads as TGTGCCAGCAGCACCGGACAGAGCTACACCGGGGAGCTGTTTTTT. Residues: CASSTGQSYTGELFF.

The V gene is TRBV27, the J gene TRBJ2-7, with 7 bases lining up with TRBD2. This CDR3 has 14 residues. CDR1 and CDR2 (germline): MNHEY, SMNVEV (reference sequence). Trimming at V came to 5 bases and at J to 0 bases, leaving 4 bases not matched to a gene. Here the CDR3 DNA reads TGTGCCAGCAGTGTGCGGGAGAGCTCCTACGAGCAGTACTTC. It specifies CASSVRESSYEQYF.

The V and J genes are TRBV5-1 and TRBJ2-3, with 14 bases fitting TRBD2. V lost 6 bases, J lost 2 bases, and 5 bases stayed unmatched. This CDR3 has 16 amino acids. Germline-derived CDR1 and CDR2 are SGHRS and YFSETQ. CDR3 loop: CASMGLAGEYTDTQYF. The CDR3 DNA follows: TGCGCCAGCATGGGACTAGCGGGAGAGTACACAGATACGCAGTATTTT.

J is TRBJ2-7 and V is TRBV5-1, with a possible D match to TRBD1 (6 bases). The CDR3 totals 14 residues. V dropped 0 bases and J dropped 3 bases, with 10 bases sitting between them. The V gene's germline CDR1 is SGHRS and CDR2 YFSETQ. CDR3 DNA: TGCGCCAGCAGCTTGGTAACAGGGAACTACGAGCAGTACTTC. Residues: CASSLVTGNYEQYF.